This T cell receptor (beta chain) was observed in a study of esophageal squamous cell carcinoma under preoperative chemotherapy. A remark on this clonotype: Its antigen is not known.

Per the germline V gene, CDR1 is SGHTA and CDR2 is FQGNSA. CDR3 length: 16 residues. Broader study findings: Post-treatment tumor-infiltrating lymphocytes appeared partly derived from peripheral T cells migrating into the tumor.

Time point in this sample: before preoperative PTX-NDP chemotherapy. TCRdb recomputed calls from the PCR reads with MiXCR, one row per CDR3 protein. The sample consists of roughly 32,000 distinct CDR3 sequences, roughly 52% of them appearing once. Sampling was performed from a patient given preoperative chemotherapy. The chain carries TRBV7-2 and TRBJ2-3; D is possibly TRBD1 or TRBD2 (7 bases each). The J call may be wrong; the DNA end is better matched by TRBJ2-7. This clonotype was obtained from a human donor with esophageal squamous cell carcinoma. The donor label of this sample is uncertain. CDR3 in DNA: TGTGCCAGCGGGGCACACGGGGGGAGAGGGACAGATACGCAGTACTTC. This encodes CASGAHGGRGTDTQYF.